The 8 T cell receptor beta chains presented below share a single source sample, sequenced in a study of spatial heterogeneity in lung cancer. From the 5' RACE reads, TCRdb called clonotypes with MiXCR, one entry per CDR3 protein. This sample has some 46,000 distinct CDR3 sequences; approximately 12% occur once, and the top ten carry roughly 32%. Time point specified: blood at routine non-recurrence follow-up after resection. Sequencing used PBMCs, obtained at follow-up. These receptors originate from a male donor with early-stage non-small cell lung cancer.

Many counts were recorded for this clonotype. The chain links TRBV4-1 to TRBJ2-3; D is unresolved. The ends were cut back, 0 bases at V and 7 bases at J, with 11 bases in the middle. The length of the CDR3 is 14 residues. CDR1 is MGHRA, CDR2 YSYEKL, per germline. The CDR3, as DNA: TGCGCCAGCAGCCAAGAGAACGGACGGAATACGCAGTATTTT. Protein: CASSQENGRNTQYF.

The chain employs TRBV6-5 and TRBJ1-6; TRBD1 aligns across 9 bases. Germline lookup yields CDR1 MNHEY and CDR2 SVGAGI. The CDR3 is 16 residues long. With V trimmed by 6 bases and J by 6 bases, 9 bases remained unmatched. The CDR3 DNA reads TGTGCCAGCAGGGATACAGGGGGCGCGGGTAATTCACCCCTCCACTTT. Amino acid sequence: CASRDTGGAGNSPLHF.

The table lists this clonotype with many counts. This rearrangement joins TRBV5-4 to TRBJ2-5; D not certain. V was trimmed by 0 bases and J by 2 bases, leaving 8 bases between them. In germline, CDR1 is SGHNT, CDR2 YYREEE (reference sequence). The CDR3 has 14 residues. The CDR3 reads CASSLAGRQETQYF. CDR3 DNA sequence: TGTGCCAGCAGCTTGGCGGGCAGGCAAGAGACCCAGTACTTC.

This rearrangement joins TRBV5-4 to TRBJ2-5; tentatively, D is TRBD1 (5 bases). Germline loops: CDR1 SGHNT, CDR2 YYREEE (reference sequence). The V and J ends lost 4 bases and 4 bases respectively, with 14 bases between them. The CDR3 is 14 residues long. The chain's CDR3 is CASSRTLPGETQYF. In nucleotides, the CDR3 is TGTGCCAGCAGCCGGACACTACCGGGAGAGACCCAGTACTTC. Full variable domain (rest looked up from reference TRBV5-4 and TRBJ2-5): ETGVTQSPTHLIKTRGQQVTLRCSSQSGHNTVSWYQQALGQGPQFIFQYYREEENGRGNFPPRFSGLQFPNYSSELNVNALELDDSALYLCASSRTLPGETQYFGPGTRLLVL.

The table lists this clonotype with many counts. The chain uses TRBV27 and TRBJ2-7; 10 nucleotides line up with TRBD1. The CDR3 consists of 16 residues. With V trimmed by 2 bases and J by 4 bases, 8 bases remained unmatched. Germline V lookup: CDR1 MNHEY, CDR2 SMNVEV (reference sequence). CDR3 nucleotides: TGTGCCAGCAGTTTAATAGGACAGGGGGGTCAGTACGAGCAGTACTTC. Its translation is CASSLIGQGGQYEQYF.

The rearrangement links TRBV5-1 to TRBJ2-1; D not resolved. CDR3 size: 15 residues. V shed 1 base and J shed 9 bases, with 17 bases lying between them. Germline V gene sequence: CDR1 SGHRS, CDR2 YFSETQ. The CDR3 sequence: CASSLSGAYDREQFF. The DNA for the CDR3 is TGCGCCAGCAGCTTGAGTGGCGCCTATGACCGTGAGCAGTTCTTC.

This clonotype was counted ten times or more. The J gene is TRBJ1-3, the V gene TRBV7-9; D not certain. Germline V gene data show CDR1 as SEHNR and CDR2 as FQNEAQ (reference sequence). The CDR3 runs to 18 residues. V gave up 1 base and J gave up 6 bases, with 22 bases separating them. The CDR3 DNA reads TGTGCCAGCAGCTTAGATCGATTGAACTGGCGGAGGGAAAACACCATATATTTT. This codes for CASSLDRLNWRRENTIYF.

This clonotype was counted ten times or more. V is TRBV20-1 and J is TRBJ2-3, with 15 bases aligning to TRBD2. V shed 5 bases and J 1 base; nucleotides not matched to a gene: 7. In germline, CDR1 is DFQATT, CDR2 SNEGSKA (reference sequence). This CDR3 has 17 amino acids. In nucleotides, the CDR3 is TGCAGTGCTTCCAGGACTAGCGGGGGGGCAGGCACAGATACGCAGTATTTT. It codes for CSASRTSGGAGTDTQYF.